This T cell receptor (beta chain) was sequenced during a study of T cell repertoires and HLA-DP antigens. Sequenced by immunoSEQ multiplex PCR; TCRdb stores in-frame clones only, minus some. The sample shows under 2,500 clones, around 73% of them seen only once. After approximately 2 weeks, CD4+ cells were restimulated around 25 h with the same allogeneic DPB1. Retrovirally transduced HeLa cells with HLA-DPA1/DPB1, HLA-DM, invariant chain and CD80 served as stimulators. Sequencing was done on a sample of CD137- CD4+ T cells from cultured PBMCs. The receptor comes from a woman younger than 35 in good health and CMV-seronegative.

CDR3 nucleotides: TGTGCCAGCTCACCACAGGGGTCTGGAAACACCATATATTTT. The encoded protein is CASSPQGSGNTIYF. The chain links TRBV18 to TRBJ1-3; D may be TRBD1 (5 bases). Trimming took off 1 base at V and 1 base at J, with 5 bases between the two ends. The germline V gene has CDR1 KGHSH and CDR2 LQKENI. This CDR3 has 14 residues.